This entry describes one T cell receptor (beta chain). J lost 4 bases, V lost 3 bases, and 3 bases had no gene match. There are 15 residues in the CDR3. CDR1 and CDR2 (germline): SGHTA, FQGNSA. The sample originates from a study of blood T cell repertoires in COVID-19. Study overall: Some COVID-19 samples were acute and others convalescent; all came from the United States, Italy and Spain. In each case, the material was cDNA or gDNA derived from T cells, B-cell-depleted T cells, or PBMCs.

The table came from immunoSEQ multiplex PCR; TCRdb's copy has only in-frame clones and leaves some out. This table has 95,000 to 110,000 clones, just over 85% appearing once. The clonotype comes from a human donor in a cohort sampled during active COVID-19. Sequencing was performed on peripheral blood. The chain uses TRBV7-2 and TRBJ2-2, with TRBD2 identical over 9 bases. DNA of the CDR3: TGTGCCAGCAGCTTTAGCGGGAGTGGCACCGGGGAGCTGTTTTTT. Translation: CASSFSGSGTGELFF. The full variable domain, with the rest looked up from reference TRBV7-2 and TRBJ2-2, is GAGVSQSPSNKVTEKGKDVELRCDPISGHTALYWYRQSLGQGLEFLIYFQGNSAPDKSGLPSDRFSAERTGGSVSTLTIQRTQQEDSAVYLCASSFSGSGTGELFFGEGSRLTVL.